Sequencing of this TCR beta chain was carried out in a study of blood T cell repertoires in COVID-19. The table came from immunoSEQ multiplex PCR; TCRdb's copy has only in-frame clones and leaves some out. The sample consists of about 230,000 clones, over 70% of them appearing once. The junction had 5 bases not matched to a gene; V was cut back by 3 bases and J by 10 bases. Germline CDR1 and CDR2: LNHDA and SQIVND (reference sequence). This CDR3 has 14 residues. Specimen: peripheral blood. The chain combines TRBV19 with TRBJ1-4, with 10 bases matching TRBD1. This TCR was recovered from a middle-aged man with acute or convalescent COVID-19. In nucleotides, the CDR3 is TGTGCCAGTAGTATGACAGGGGGCTTGGGAAAACTGTTTTTT. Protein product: CASSMTGGLGKLFF.